The clone carrying this T cell receptor beta chain showed up just once. The V segment lost 4 bases and the J segment 6 bases; nucleotides outside the gene matches: 8. The CDR3 consists of 16 residues. Germline CDR1 reads SEHNR; CDR2 reads FQNEAQ (reference sequence). Authors' data handling: Amplified reference gene primers provided the basis for estimating nucleated cell counts. The assay was immunoSEQ multiplex PCR, and TCRdb's table has in-frame clones only and misses some. The DNA gave D and trimming, while V, J and clone size come from that table. The sample records more than 70,000 clones, nearly 90% being singletons. The sample comes from a study of blood T cell repertoires in COVID-19. Overall study context: PBMCs, B-cell-depleted T cells, or T cells provided the cDNA or gDNA that made up the material.

The sequence was collected from a man over 45 with acute or convalescent COVID-19. The sample taken for sequencing was peripheral blood. This chain links TRBV7-9 with TRBJ1-4; 10 bases line up with TRBD1. Here the CDR3 DNA reads TGTGCCAGCAGCTCCATCCTGGGGACAGGGGATGAAAAACTGTTTTTT. This codes for CASSSILGTGDEKLFF.